This T cell receptor (beta chain) stems from a study of CXCR3-negative and CXCR3-positive naive CD8 T cells. The overall study: Each library gave roughly 1.4 +/- 0.3 million of roughly 130 million TRB reads.

5' RACE with UMI labels generated the TRB cDNA libraries. TCRdb reworked the 5' RACE reads into one entry per CDR3 protein, no DNA. This sample contains 6,000 or so distinct CDR3 sequences. The CDR3 spans 16 residues. Study-wide findings and caveats: Relative to CXCR3-negative naive cells, CXCR3-positive naive cells had more hydrophobic TRB CDR3s.

For this clonotype: What it recognizes is unknown.

The source of this sequence is a human donor in good health. Some clones in this sample may be carry-over from other donors' samples. Sequencing was done on a sample of naive CXCR3+ CD8+ T cells from blood. Subset defined: CD45RO-CCR7+CD27+CD95- naive CD8+ T cells expressing CXCR3 (TNR3+). V usage is TRBV12-3 or TRBV12-4 and J usage is TRBJ2-5; TCRdb gives TRBD2 as the D gene, but with no DNA this cannot be confirmed. The CDR3 loop reads CASRKTSGPDRETQYF.